These 21 T cell receptor beta chains came from one sample sequenced in a study of regulatory T cells in long-lasting Graves disease. iRepertoire HTBI primers and Arm-PCR of CDR3 regions built TCR beta libraries. TCRdb reanalysed the multiplex PCR reads using MiXCR and keeps one entry per CDR3 protein. This sample has about 320,000 distinct CDR3 sequences, with roughly 18% found just once. Specified time point: newly diagnosed GD, antithyroid drugs for less than 3 months. Isolated PBMC RNA provided the starting material for the TCR library. Material: peripheral blood mononuclear cells (PBMCs), obtained at new diagnosis, from a patient treated with antithyroid drugs. The receptors come from a female donor with Graves disease.

This clonotype has ten or more counts. The rearrangement uses TRBV18 and TRBJ2-4, with D possibly TRBD1 on 7 matching bases. CDR3 length: 14 residues. Germline CDR1 is KGHSH and CDR2 is LQKENI. V lost 4 bases, J lost 8 bases, and 15 bases lay in between. CDR3 region: CASSRRRGRDIQYF. DNA of the CDR3: TGTGCCAGCTCACGCCGGAGGGGGCGGGACATTCAGTACTTC.

This clonotype was counted many times. The CDR3 reads CASSPPGSSYNEQFF. The CDR3 DNA reads TGTGCCAGCTCACCACCGGGCAGCTCCTACAATGAGCAGTTCTTC. This chain uses TRBV28 with TRBJ2-1; no definite D call. Per germline, CDR1 MDHEN and CDR2 SYDVKM. Trimming pared 8 bases from V and 0 bases from J, leaving 14 bases between. This CDR3 comprises 15 residues.

The chain recombines TRBV30 with TRBJ2-7; D perhaps matches TRBD1 (5 bases). The germline V gene encodes CDR1 GTSNPN and CDR2 SVGIG (reference sequence). V was cut by 4 bases and J by 3 bases, with 10 bases left in between. The CDR3 contains 12 residues. The CDR3 sequence is CAWKQASYEQYF. The CDR3 region has the DNA TGTGCCTGGAAACAGGCGAGCTACGAGCAGTACTTC.

This clonotype turned up a few times. V gene TRBV6-1 combines with J gene TRBJ2-1; D gene ambiguous. The CDR3 is 12 residues long. In germline, CDR1 is MNHNS, CDR2 SASEGT. Trimming removed 6 bases from V and 7 bases from J, with 10 bases in between. The chain's CDR3 is CASSLDGNEQFF. DNA of the CDR3: TGTGCCAGCAGCCTGGACGGGAATGAGCAGTTCTTC.

There are many counts of this clonotype. V usage is TRBV7-6 and J usage is TRBJ2-3; TRBD2 matches 9 bases. This CDR3 spans 17 amino acids. V lost 2 bases to trimming and J lost 6 bases; unmatched junction nucleotides: 12. Germline V CDR1 and CDR2: SGHVS, FNYEAQ. CDR3 in DNA: TGTGCCAGCAGCTTATTTGCGGCGGGAGGGCCCGTGGATACGCAGTATTTT. Amino acid sequence: CASSLFAAGGPVDTQYF.

This clonotype has only a few counts. The rearrangement uses TRBV6-1 and TRBJ2-1, with TRBD2 matching over 16 bases. V shed 6 bases and J 9 bases; nucleotides not matched to a gene: 8. The V gene's germline CDR1 is MNHNS and CDR2 SASEGT. The CDR3 totals 16 residues. The CDR3 DNA is TGTGCCAGCAGGGGAACGGGACTAGCGGGAGGGGGTGAGCAGTTCTTC. Its translation: CASRGTGLAGGGEQFF.

CDR3 nucleotides: TGTGCCAGCAGTCGAGGACTAGCGCCGAACACCGGGGAGCTGTTTTTT. Residues: CASSRGLAPNTGELFF. This chain connects TRBV6-1 to TRBJ2-2, with 9 bases aligning to TRBD2. With 5 bases clipped from V and 0 bases from J, the junction kept 4 bases outside the gene matches. The CDR3 runs 16 residues. The V gene's germline CDR1 is MNHNS and CDR2 SASEGT.

In this sample, this clonotype turned up a few times. The chain recombines TRBV20-1 with TRBJ2-4; 7 nucleotides align to TRBD2. The junction had 8 bases not matched to a gene; V was cut back by 0 bases and J by 3 bases. Germline V gene lookup returns CDR1 DFQATT and CDR2 SNEGSKA (reference sequence). The CDR3 runs 16 residues. DNA for the CDR3: TGCAGTGCTAGAGAGCTTGCGGGAGACGGCAAAAACATTCAGTACTTC. Residues: CSARELAGDGKNIQYF.

This sequence joins TRBV20-1 and TRBJ1-2, with D possibly being TRBD1 (5 bases). The CDR3 is made up of 14 amino acids. Germline V gene lookup returns CDR1 DFQATT and CDR2 SNEGSKA (reference sequence). The germline V and J ends were trimmed by 3 bases and 5 bases, with 16 bases remaining between them. The CDR3 coding sequence is TGCAGTGCTAGGGGGCAGATTCTTTCATATGGCTACACCTTC. Its translation: CSARGQILSYGYTF.

This sequence joins TRBV19 and TRBJ2-5; D is perhaps TRBD1 (5 bases). The CDR3 is 12 amino acids. The germline V gene has CDR1 LNHDA and CDR2 SQIVND (reference sequence). Trimming took 5 bases from V and 8 from J, leaving 12 bases between them. The CDR3: CASSWGLDTQYF. CDR3 coding DNA: TGTGCCAGTAGTTGGGGCCTTGATACCCAGTACTTC.

This clonotype was detected many times. J is TRBJ2-3 and V is TRBV7-2, with D possibly TRBD2 on 6 matching bases. There are 16 residues in the CDR3. Germline lookup yields CDR1 SGHTA and CDR2 FQGNSA. V gave up 5 bases and J gave up 2 bases, with 17 bases separating them. The CDR3 nucleotides read TGTGCCAGCAGCGCCGGAGTTGGGACTGCCACAGATACGCAGTATTTT. Translation gives CASSAGVGTATDTQYF.

The chain is built from TRBV6-2 or TRBV6-3 and TRBJ1-1; D is possibly TRBD1 (5 bases). Per germline, CDR1 MNHEY and CDR2 SVGEGT. The CDR3 is 14 amino acids. Trimming removed 5 bases at V and 0 bases at J, with 10 bases between. The CDR3 DNA is TGTGCCAGCAGTCCCCGGGACTTGAACACTGAAGCTTTCTTT. It is translated as CASSPRDLNTEAFF.

There are a few counts of this clonotype. In DNA form, the CDR3 reads TGTGCCAGCAGCCGTCGACAGGTGAACACTGAAGCTTTCTTT. Its protein product is CASSRRQVNTEAFF. The chain carries TRBV7-8 and TRBJ1-1; D is perhaps TRBD1 (6 bases). The CDR3 has 14 residues. Trimming cost V 5 bases and J 0 bases, with 10 bases left between them. The germline V gene has CDR1 SGHVS and CDR2 FQNEAQ.

This clonotype was observed at least ten times. V gene TRBV25-1 combines with J gene TRBJ2-1, with 12 bases lining up with TRBD2. Germline V lookup: CDR1 MGHDK, CDR2 SYGVNS. V trimming: 4 bases; J trimming: 15 bases; junction bases outside the gene matches: 13. The CDR3 length is 15 residues. In nucleotides, the CDR3 is TGTGCCAGCAGTGGAGAAGGGCTAGCGGGGGGGGGTTTGTTCTTC. This codes for CASSGEGLAGGGLFF.

This clonotype was counted ten times or more. The V and J genes are TRBV6-1 and TRBJ1-1, with TRBD1 as a possible D gene (6 bases). Per germline, CDR1 MNHNS and CDR2 SASEGT. This CDR3 region has 13 residues. Trimming cost V 5 bases and J 4 bases, with 11 bases left between them. CDR3 loop: CASSRTDLTEAFF. Here the CDR3 DNA reads TGTGCCAGCAGTAGGACAGATCTCACTGAAGCTTTCTTT.

This clonotype was observed a few times. V and J are TRBV28 and TRBJ2-1; no clear D gene. CDR1 and CDR2 from the germline V gene are MDHEN and SYDVKM. V dropped 10 bases and J dropped 7 bases, with 20 bases sitting between them. The CDR3 length is 14 residues. CDR3 protein: CANHLLSSHNEQFF. CDR3 bases: TGTGCCAACCACCTGCTATCCTCCCATAATGAGCAGTTCTTC.

This clonotype came up many times. The CDR3 DNA reads as TGTGCCAGCAGTGAATTAATAGGGGGGATCAAAGATACGCAGTATTTT. Its protein product is CASSELIGGIKDTQYF. The gene calls are TRBV6-1 and TRBJ2-3, with D perhaps being TRBD1 or TRBD2 (6 bases each). The CDR3 runs to 16 residues. Germline V gene lookup returns CDR1 MNHNS and CDR2 SASEGT. V gave up 2 bases and J gave up 5 bases, with 17 bases separating them.

The chain joins TRBV27 to TRBJ2-1; D unresolved. The CDR3 sequence is 12 residues long. Between the trimmed V and J ends, which lost 7 bases and 7 bases, there was a span of 11 bases. Per germline, CDR1 MNHEY and CDR2 SMNVEV (reference sequence). As DNA, the CDR3 is TGTGCCAGCATAAGGCCTCCGAATGAGCAGTTCTTC. It yields the protein CASIRPPNEQFF.

J is TRBJ1-5 and V is TRBV20-1, with TRBD1 identical over 11 bases. CDR1 is DFQATT and CDR2 is SNEGSKA in the germline V gene (reference sequence). V lost 6 bases, J lost 4 bases, and 5 bases stayed unmatched. This CDR3 spans 14 amino acids. CDR3 loop: CSAHGTGGNQPQHF. The CDR3 DNA reads as TGCAGTGCCCATGGGACAGGGGGTAATCAGCCCCAGCATTTT.

In its sample, this clonotype was seen many times. This chain uses TRBV6-2 or TRBV6-3 with TRBJ1-4; 9 bases line up with TRBD1. The CDR3 has 15 amino acids. Looked up from germline, CDR1 is MNHEY and CDR2 is SVGEGT. Trimming at V came to 4 bases and at J to 6 bases, leaving 6 bases not matched to a gene. DNA for the CDR3: TGTGCCAGCAGTTTCACAGGGGGCATCGATGAAAAACTGTTTTTT. The encoded protein is CASSFTGGIDEKLFF.

The sample holds many counts of this clonotype. V and J are TRBV2 and TRBJ2-7, with 7 bases identical to TRBD2. The germline V gene has CDR1 SNHLY and CDR2 FYNNEI. This CDR3 contains 15 residues. The J segment lost 4 bases and the V segment lost 5 bases, leaving 11 bases of the junction unmatched. Here the CDR3 reads CASSRSGLIKYEQYF. The CDR3 DNA follows: TGTGCCAGCAGTCGGTCGGGACTAATCAAATACGAGCAGTACTTC.